The 32 T cell receptor beta chains listed next were all sequenced from one sample in a study of beta chain features in type 1 diabetes. Points from the study as a whole: Type 1 diabetes patients showed a moderate but significant shortening of TCRB CDR3s in all four CD4+ subsets.

No antigens are known for them. The entirety of the isolated RNA underwent reverse transcription, so expressed TCRB transcripts were sequenced. This table comes from immunoSEQ multiplex PCR, and its TCRdb copy is limited to in-frame clones, with some not included. Of some 350,000 clones in the sample, approximately 13% were seen once. The sample consisted of naive CD4+ T cells from blood. Source of these receptors: a woman aged 18-29 years with type 1 diabetes.

This clone was counted between two and nine times. The chain joins TRBV6-5 to TRBJ2-7; the D gene is possibly TRBD1 (5 bases). V was clipped by 5 bases and J by 2 bases, with 13 bases between them. The CDR3 is 14 amino acids. CDR1 and CDR2 (germline): MNHEY, SVGAGI. The CDR3 DNA is TGTGCCAGCAGTACCTCAGGGAACCCCTACGAGCAGTACGTC. Its protein product is CASSTSGNPYEQYV.

This clone was seen only a few times. This chain joins TRBV2 and TRBJ2-7, with a tentative D call TRBD1 (5 bases). The V and J ends lost 7 bases and 3 bases respectively, with 13 bases between them. The CDR3 sequence is 13 residues long. CDR1 and CDR2 (germline): SNHLY, FYNNEI. The CDR3 spells CASKAGQIYEQYF. As DNA, the CDR3 is TGTGCCAGCAAGGCAGGGCAAATCTACGAGCAGTACTTC.

There are a few counts of this clone. The chain employs TRBV9 and TRBJ2-7; 9 bases align to TRBD2. From germline, CDR1 is SGDLS and CDR2 YYNGEE. Trimming at V came to 2 bases and at J to 5 bases, leaving 8 bases not matched to a gene. This CDR3 comprises 15 residues. In DNA, the CDR3 is TGTGCCAGCAGCGTTAGCGGGAGTATAGCGGACGAGCAGTACTTC. Protein: CASSVSGSIADEQYF.

This clone has just a few counts. The chain is built from TRBV9 and TRBJ2-2, with TRBD2 identical over 8 bases. Unmatched junction bases numbered 4, after V lost 0 bases and J lost 6 bases. Germline CDR1 and CDR2: SGDLS and YYNGEE. There are 15 residues in the CDR3. The CDR3 bases are TGTGCCAGCAGCGTAGGACTAGCGAGGGCCGGGGAGCTGTTTTTT. Translation: CASSVGLARAGELFF.

The chain carries TRBV6-5 and TRBJ2-7, with TRBD1 as a possible D gene (6 bases). The CDR3 is 14 amino acids. The ends were cut back, 5 bases at V and 6 bases at J, with 17 bases in the middle. Germline assignment: CDR1 MNHEY and CDR2 SVGAGI. CDR3 protein: CASSQGMKGGEQYV. The CDR3 DNA is TGTGCCAGCAGTCAGGGGATGAAAGGGGGCGAGCAGTACGTC.

This clone turned up a few times. The chain employs TRBV19 and TRBJ2-2; weak D call: TRBD2 (6 bases). The length of the CDR3 is 15 residues. Trimming stripped 1 base from V and 6 bases from J, with 12 bases between. Germline loops: CDR1 LNHDA, CDR2 SQIVND (reference sequence). CDR3 residues: CASSIAGVMAGELFF. The CDR3 coding sequence is TGTGCCAGTAGTATAGCGGGGGTCATGGCCGGGGAGCTGTTTTTT.

This clone was seen only a few times. The J gene is TRBJ1-3, the V gene TRBV4-2, with D possibly being TRBD1 (6 bases). The germline V gene encodes CDR1 LGHNA and CDR2 YNFKEQ. This CDR3 contains 14 residues. With 4 bases removed from V and 4 bases from J, the gap between germline ends came to 11 bases. CDR3 nucleotides: TGTGCCAGCAGCCTTCCCGGGACAGGAAACACCATATATTTT. Its translation: CASSLPGTGNTIYF.

There are a few counts of this clone. This chain joins TRBV18 and TRBJ2-5, with TRBD2 as a possible D gene (5 bases). V lost 3 bases and J 3 bases, leaving 11 bases between the germline ends. CDR1 is KGHSH and CDR2 is LQKENI in the germline V gene. This CDR3 spans 14 amino acids. CDR3 sequence reads: CASSPVGVKETQYF. For the CDR3, the DNA is TGTGCCAGCTCACCGGTCGGGGTCAAAGAGACCCAGTACTTC.

This clone was seen once. V is TRBV28 and J is TRBJ2-3, with 7 positions matching TRBD1. The germline gives CDR1 MDHEN, CDR2 SYDVKM. V was clipped by 5 bases and J by 5 bases; unmatched bases: 10. The CDR3 sequence is 15 residues long. The CDR3 coding sequence is TGTGCCAGCAGTCAAATCGGGACAGCGAAAGATACGCAGTATTTT. Amino acids: CASSQIGTAKDTQYF. Combining the CDR3 with reference TRBV28 and TRBJ2-3 gives the whole variable domain DVKVTQSSRYLVKRTGEKVFLECVQDMDHENMFWYRQDPGLGLRLIYFSYDVKMKEKGDIPEGYSVSREKKERFSLILESASTNQTSMYLCASSQIGTAKDTQYFGPGTRLTVL.

The V call is TRBV30, the J call TRBJ1-5, with 9 bases that match TRBD1. This CDR3 spans 16 amino acids. Looked up from germline, CDR1 is GTSNPN and CDR2 is SVGIG (reference sequence). With V trimmed by 3 bases and J by 2 bases, 8 bases remained unmatched. The CDR3: CAWRDRGRGRNQPQHF. In nucleotides, the CDR3 is TGTGCCTGGAGGGACAGGGGAAGGGGACGCAATCAGCCCCAGCATTTT.

V is TRBV28 and J is TRBJ2-3; D perhaps matches TRBD2 (6 bases). The V end was cut by 1 base, the J end by 9 bases, with 11 bases between. Germline V gene sequence: CDR1 MDHEN, CDR2 SYDVKM. The CDR3 contains 13 residues. DNA for the CDR3: TGTGCCAGCAGTTTATTTGCGGGAACGACGCAGTATTTT. Its translation is CASSLFAGTTQYF.

The gene calls are TRBV5-1 and TRBJ2-7; 8 bases agree with TRBD2. Per the germline V gene, CDR1 is SGHRS and CDR2 is YFSETQ. Germline trimming cut 6 bases from V and 5 bases from J; bases unmatched to any gene: 16. The CDR3 length is 16 residues. CDR3 amino acids: CASTLLDGRALDEQYF. CDR3 in DNA: TGCGCCAGCACCCTACTGGACGGGAGGGCCCTCGACGAGCAGTACTTC.

The rearrangement uses TRBV7-2 and TRBJ2-3; D call uncertain. The CDR3 length is 15 residues. The V and J ends lost 0 bases and 0 bases respectively, with 7 bases between them. Germline-derived CDR1 and CDR2 are SGHTA and FQGNSA. The CDR3 protein is CASSLARSSTDTQYF. The CDR3 DNA reads as TGTGCCAGCAGCTTAGCGCGATCTAGCACAGATACGCAGTATTTT.

This clone was counted between two and nine times. V gene TRBV16 combines with J gene TRBJ1-1; tentatively, D is TRBD1 (5 bases). Germline CDR1 and CDR2: KGHSY and FQNENV. V gave up 3 bases and J gave up 5 bases, with 10 bases separating them. The CDR3 spans 13 residues. Here the CDR3 reads CASSHGGKTEAFF. CDR3 sequence (DNA): TGTGCCAGCAGCCATGGGGGGAAGACTGAAGCTTTCTTT. The whole variable domain, remainder taken from reference TRBV16 and TRBJ1-1, is GEEVAQTPKHLVRGEGQKAKLYCAPIKGHSYVFWYQQVLKNEFKFLISFQNENVFDETGMPKERFSAKCLPNSPCSLEIQATKLEDSAVYFCASSHGGKTEAFFGQGTRLTVV.

This clone occurred a few times. The rearrangement links TRBV5-6 to TRBJ1-1; 7 nucleotides match TRBD1. The trim removed 4 bases at V and 2 bases at J, leaving 11 bases unmatched. CDR1 is SGHDT and CDR2 is YYEEEE in the germline V gene. This CDR3 is 16 amino acids long. CDR3 DNA sequence: TGTGCCAGCAGCCCCCCACAGGGGAGGAAAAACACTGAAGCTTTCTTT. Protein sequence: CASSPPQGRKNTEAFF.

The chain couples TRBV30 to TRBJ1-4, with 10 bases matching TRBD1. The CDR3 covers 14 residues. The junction had 5 bases not matched to a gene; V was cut back by 2 bases and J by 8 bases. Germline V gene lookup returns CDR1 GTSNPN and CDR2 SVGIG (reference sequence). The CDR3 loop reads CAWSRQGAGEKLFF. The CDR3 nucleotides read TGTGCCTGGAGTAGACAGGGGGCGGGCGAAAAACTGTTTTTT.

The rearrangement uses TRBV4-1 and TRBJ2-7; 7 bases line up with TRBD1. The germline V gene has CDR1 MGHRA and CDR2 YSYEKL. The ends lost 3 bases at V and 7 bases at J; junction bases unmatched: 9. This CDR3 is built from 14 residues. The CDR3 protein is CASSHTDRAPEQYF. The CDR3 nucleotides are TGCGCCAGCAGCCATACCGACAGGGCCCCAGAGCAGTACTTC.

This clone was counted between two and nine times. The chain recombines TRBV7-2 with TRBJ2-5, with D possibly matching TRBD2 (5 bases). V shed 4 bases and J shed 6 bases, with 18 bases lying between them. This CDR3 is 15 amino acids long. Germline V lookup: CDR1 SGHTA, CDR2 FQGNSA. The CDR3 loop is CASSSEGLGAKTQYF. The CDR3 bases are TGTGCCAGCAGCTCGGAAGGACTTGGAGCGAAGACCCAGTACTTC.

This chain links TRBV5-1 with TRBJ2-3, with D tentatively TRBD1 (6 bases). Germline lookup yields CDR1 SGHRS and CDR2 YFSETQ. The CDR3 is 15 residues long. Trimming took 4 bases from V and 0 from J, leaving 12 bases between them. CDR3 loop: CASSIGQRSTDTQYF. CDR3 bases: TGCGCCAGCAGCATCGGACAGCGTAGCACAGATACGCAGTATTTT.

V usage is TRBV2 and J usage is TRBJ2-5; TRBD2 agrees at 9 bases. Germline V lookup: CDR1 SNHLY, CDR2 FYNNEI. The CDR3 contains 14 residues. Trimming removed 6 bases from V and 2 bases from J; junction bases left unmatched: 4. The CDR3, as DNA: TGTGCCAGCAGGGCCCTAGCGGGACAAGAGACCCAGTACTTC. This translates into CASRALAGQETQYF.

This clone has just a few counts. V usage is TRBV5-4 and J usage is TRBJ2-7, with 9 nucleotides matching TRBD1. Germline values: CDR1 SGHNT, CDR2 YYREEE (reference sequence). The CDR3 covers 15 residues. The ends lost 4 bases at V and 2 bases at J; junction bases unmatched: 7. The DNA of the CDR3 is TGTGCCAGCAGCCGATCGGGACAGGGACCCTACGAGCAGTACTTC. This gives the protein CASSRSGQGPYEQYF. The full variable domain, with the rest looked up from reference TRBV5-4 and TRBJ2-7, is ETGVTQSPTHLIKTRGQQVTLRCSSQSGHNTVSWYQQALGQGPQFIFQYYREEENGRGNFPPRFSGLQFPNYSSELNVNALELDDSALYLCASSRSGQGPYEQYFGPGTRLTVT.

This clone was observed a few times. The V call is TRBV19, the J call TRBJ2-1; 9 nucleotides line up with TRBD1. This CDR3 spans 13 amino acids. With 3 bases clipped from V and 12 bases from J, the junction kept 6 bases outside the gene matches. Germline CDR1 LNHDA, CDR2 SQIVND (reference sequence). The CDR3 bases are TGTGCCAGTAGTATCCGGACAGGGGATTGGCAGTTCTTC. It encodes CASSIRTGDWQFF.

This clone was detected many times. The chain combines TRBV4-3 with TRBJ2-1; TRBD1 is a possible D gene (6 bases). Germline CDR1 is LGHNA and CDR2 is YSLEER. Trimming removed 6 bases at V and 5 bases at J, with 14 bases between. CDR3 length: 14 residues. The CDR3 DNA is TGCGCCAGCAGTTACAGGGTGTTGGACAATGAGCAGTTCTTC. This gives the protein CASSYRVLDNEQFF.

This chain uses TRBV18 with TRBJ2-2; 8 bases are a match to TRBD1. The germline V gene encodes CDR1 KGHSH and CDR2 LQKENI. This CDR3 is built from 17 residues. Germline trimming cut 3 bases from V and 5 bases from J; bases unmatched to any gene: 11. The CDR3 coding sequence is TGTGCCAGCTCACCGGCCCCCGGGACAGGATGGACCGGGGAGCTGTTTTTT. As protein: CASSPAPGTGWTGELFF.

This clone occurred a few times. CDR3 nucleotide sequence: TGTGCCAGCAGCAGCACCGGGACTAGAAATCGGGATGAGCAGTTCTTC. It is translated as CASSSTGTRNRDEQFF. This chain uses TRBV9 with TRBJ2-1, with TRBD2 identical over 8 bases. V was pared by 4 bases and J by 8 bases, with 14 bases of the junction left unmatched. The CDR3 consists of 16 residues. The germline CDR1 and CDR2 sequences are SGDLS and YYNGEE. Drawing the rest from reference TRBV9 and TRBJ2-1, the complete variable domain is DSGVTQTPKHLITATGQRVTLRCSPRSGDLSVYWYQQSLDQGLQFLIQYYNGEERAKGNILERFSAQQFPDLHSELNLSSLELGDSALYFCASSSTGTRNRDEQFFGPGTRLTVL.

This clone has only a few counts. This chain uses TRBV19 with TRBJ2-1, with TRBD2 matching over 7 bases. This CDR3 comprises 15 residues. Per the germline V gene, CDR1 is LNHDA and CDR2 is SQIVND (reference sequence). Germline trimming cut 5 bases from V and 0 bases from J; bases unmatched to any gene: 4. The CDR3 reads CASSPIAGSYNEQFF. The CDR3 DNA is TGTGCCAGTAGTCCCATAGCGGGCTCCTACAATGAGCAGTTCTTC.

This clone was seen more than once but under ten times. The junction departs from germline at one end; a sequencing error may be responsible. The genes are TRBV11-2 and TRBJ2-1; 14 nucleotides match TRBD2. Germline lookup yields CDR1 SGHAT and CDR2 FQNNGV. This CDR3 has 13 residues. CDR3 sequence reads: CASSPGTSGRGVF. The CDR3 DNA reads as TGTGCCAGCAGCCCGGGGACTAGCGGGAGAGGTGTCTTC.

This clone was seen more than once but under ten times. This chain connects TRBV29-1 to TRBJ2-7, with 10 positions matching TRBD1. Germline V gene sequence: CDR1 SQVTM, CDR2 ANQGSEA. This CDR3 contains 17 residues. V lost 4 bases to trimming and J lost 0 bases; unmatched junction nucleotides: 12. The CDR3 loop is CSVGMTGGTNFSYEQYV. The CDR3 DNA is TGCAGCGTTGGTATGACAGGGGGCACAAATTTCTCCTACGAGCAGTACGTC.

In its sample, this clone was seen a few times. The chain uses TRBV19 and TRBJ1-5; 7 bases match TRBD1. V dropped 3 bases and J dropped 0; count of bases not matched to a gene: 5. Germline CDR1 LNHDA, CDR2 SQIVND (reference sequence). The CDR3 is 16 residues long. The CDR3 is CASSMSTGDSNQPQHF. The CDR3, as DNA: TGTGCCAGTAGTATGAGCACAGGGGATAGCAATCAGCCCCAGCATTTT.

In its sample, this clone was seen a few times. V is TRBV4-3 and J is TRBJ2-2; tentatively, D is TRBD2 (5 bases). CDR1 LGHNA and CDR2 YSLEER come from the germline V gene. The CDR3 is made up of 15 amino acids. Trimming pared 0 bases from V and 1 base from J, leaving 6 bases between. The CDR3 region is CASSQDGLNTGELFF. Written as DNA, the CDR3 is TGCGCCAGCAGCCAAGACGGACTGAACACCGGGGAGCTGTTTTTT.

This rearrangement joins TRBV5-1 to TRBJ2-7, with TRBD1 matching 11 bases. V lost 0 bases to trimming and J lost 9 bases; unmatched junction nucleotides: 5. This CDR3 has 14 amino acids. Germline CDR1 reads SGHRS; CDR2 reads YFSETQ. The CDR3 region has the DNA TGCGCCAGCAGCTTGGAAGGACAGGGGGCAGGGCAGTACTTC. Its translation: CASSLEGQGAGQYF.

The sample holds a few counts of this clone. This sample includes further DNA sequences coding for the same CDR3. This chain uses TRBV11-2 with TRBJ2-5; D gene ambiguous. CDR3 length: 11 amino acids. V lost 4 bases to trimming and J lost 2 bases, with 2 bases between them. Germline loops: CDR1 SGHAT, CDR2 FQNNGV. DNA for the CDR3: TGTGCCAGCAGCTCTCAAGAGACCCAGTACTTC. This gives the protein CASSSQETQYF.